This T cell receptor beta chain was sequenced in a study of blood T cell repertoires in COVID-19. Across the study: Acute and convalescent COVID-19 specimens originated in the United States, Italy and Spain.

Seattle researchers signed up patients amid active infection and tracked them longitudinally. Authors' data handling: Nucleated cell counts were estimated from reference gene primer amplification. Profiling relied on immunoSEQ multiplex PCR, and the TCRdb table lists in-frame clones only, not all of them. That table gives V, J and clone size, and the DNA gave D and trimming. This sample has about 300,000 clones, with 89% found just once. The germline CDR1 and CDR2 sequences are SGHVS and FQNEAQ. Trimming took off 4 bases at V and 1 base at J, with 16 bases between the two ends. CDR3 length equals 16 residues.

Sequencing used peripheral blood. The chain is built from TRBV7-8 and TRBJ1-1; unclear D gene. This TCR was recovered from a woman aged 30 to 39 with COVID-19, enrolled during active disease. The CDR3 DNA sequence: TGTGCCAGCAGCTCAGCCTTGCGAGAGGGGAACACTGAAGCTTTCTTT. Its protein is CASSSALREGNTEAFF.